This T cell receptor beta chain appears in the sequencing data of a study of CD8 T cells in Susac syndrome. RNA amounts of roughly 0.45 to 1 ug underwent reverse transcription with random hexamers. TCRdb re-derived calls from the immunoSEQ multiplex PCR reads in MiXCR, one entry per CDR3 protein. The sample carries 300,000 to 350,000 distinct CDR3 sequences, about 92% recorded once. V lost 6 bases, J lost 1 base, and 9 bases lay in between. From germline, CDR1 is KGHSH and CDR2 LQKENI. This CDR3 is 13 amino acids long. Multiple sclerosis controls were treatment-naive patients with stable or active relapsing-remitting disease.

The clonotype comes from a human donor with multiple sclerosis. The rearrangement joins TRBV18 to TRBJ1-2; perhaps TRBD1 as D (5 bases). Material for sequencing was CD4+ T cells from PBMCs. CDR3 nucleotides: TGTGCCAGCTCGAGGGGCATTAACTATGGCTACACCTTC. Encoded protein: CASSRGINYGYTF.